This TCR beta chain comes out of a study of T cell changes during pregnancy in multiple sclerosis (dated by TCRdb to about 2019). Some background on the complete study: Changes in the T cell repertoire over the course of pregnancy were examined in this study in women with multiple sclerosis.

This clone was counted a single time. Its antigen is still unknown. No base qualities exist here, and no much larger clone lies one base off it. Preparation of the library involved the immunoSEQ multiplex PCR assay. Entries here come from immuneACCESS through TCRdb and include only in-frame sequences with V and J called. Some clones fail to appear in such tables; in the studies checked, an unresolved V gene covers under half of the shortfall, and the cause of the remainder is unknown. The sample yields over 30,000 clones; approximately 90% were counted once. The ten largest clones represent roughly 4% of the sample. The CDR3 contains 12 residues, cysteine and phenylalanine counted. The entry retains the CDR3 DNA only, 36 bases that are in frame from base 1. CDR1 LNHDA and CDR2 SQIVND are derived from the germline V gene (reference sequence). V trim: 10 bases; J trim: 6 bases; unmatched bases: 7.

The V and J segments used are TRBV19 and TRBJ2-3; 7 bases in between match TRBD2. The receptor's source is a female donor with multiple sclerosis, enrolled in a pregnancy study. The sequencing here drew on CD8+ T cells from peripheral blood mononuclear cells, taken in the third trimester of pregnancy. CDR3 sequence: CATRDYLDTQYF. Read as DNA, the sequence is TGTGCCACCAGGGACTATCTGGATACGCAGTATTTT.